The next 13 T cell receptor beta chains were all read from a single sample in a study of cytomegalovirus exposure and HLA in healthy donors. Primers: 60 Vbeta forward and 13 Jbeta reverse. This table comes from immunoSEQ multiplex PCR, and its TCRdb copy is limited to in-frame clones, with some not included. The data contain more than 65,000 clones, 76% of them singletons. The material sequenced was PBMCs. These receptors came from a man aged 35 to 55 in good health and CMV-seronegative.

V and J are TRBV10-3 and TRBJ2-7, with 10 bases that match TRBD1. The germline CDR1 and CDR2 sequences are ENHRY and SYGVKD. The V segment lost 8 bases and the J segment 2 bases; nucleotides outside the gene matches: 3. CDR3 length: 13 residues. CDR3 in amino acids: CAIAGTGAYEQYF. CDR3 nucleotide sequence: TGTGCCATCGCCGGGACAGGGGCCTACGAGCAGTACTTC.

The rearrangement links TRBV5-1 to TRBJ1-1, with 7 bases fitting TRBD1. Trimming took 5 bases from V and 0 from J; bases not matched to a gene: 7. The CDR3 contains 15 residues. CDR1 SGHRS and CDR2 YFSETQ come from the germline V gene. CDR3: CASSSTGQLNTEAFF. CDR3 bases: TGCGCCAGCAGTTCCACGGGACAGCTGAACACTGAAGCTTTCTTT.

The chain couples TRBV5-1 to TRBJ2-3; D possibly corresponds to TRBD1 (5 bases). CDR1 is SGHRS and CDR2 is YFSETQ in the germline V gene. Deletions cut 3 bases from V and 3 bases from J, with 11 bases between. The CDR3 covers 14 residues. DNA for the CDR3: TGCGCCAGCAGCTGGGGCGTAGGAACAGATACGCAGTATTTT. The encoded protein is CASSWGVGTDTQYF.

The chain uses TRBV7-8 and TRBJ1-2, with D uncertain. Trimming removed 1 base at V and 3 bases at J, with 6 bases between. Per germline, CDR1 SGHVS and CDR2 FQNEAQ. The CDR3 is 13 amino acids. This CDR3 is CASSLGRDYGYTF. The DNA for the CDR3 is TGTGCCAGCAGCTTAGGACGGGACTATGGCTACACCTTC.

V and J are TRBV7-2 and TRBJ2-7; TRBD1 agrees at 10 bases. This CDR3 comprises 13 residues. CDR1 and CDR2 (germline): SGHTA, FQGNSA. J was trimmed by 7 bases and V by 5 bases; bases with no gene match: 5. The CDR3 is CASSPGQGGEQYF. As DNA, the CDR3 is TGTGCCAGCAGCCCAGGACAGGGGGGGGAGCAGTACTTC. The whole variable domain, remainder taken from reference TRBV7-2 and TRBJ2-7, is GAGVSQSPSNKVTEKGKDVELRCDPISGHTALYWYRQSLGQGLEFLIYFQGNSAPDKSGLPSDRFSAERTGGSVSTLTIQRTQQEDSAVYLCASSPGQGGEQYFGPGTRLTVT.

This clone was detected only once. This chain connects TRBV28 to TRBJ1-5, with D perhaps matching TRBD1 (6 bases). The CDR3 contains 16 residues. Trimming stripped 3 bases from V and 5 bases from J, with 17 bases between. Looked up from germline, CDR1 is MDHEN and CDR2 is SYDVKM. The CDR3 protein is CASSLRFWTADQPQHF. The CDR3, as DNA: TGTGCCAGCAGTTTGAGATTTTGGACAGCGGATCAGCCCCAGCATTTT.

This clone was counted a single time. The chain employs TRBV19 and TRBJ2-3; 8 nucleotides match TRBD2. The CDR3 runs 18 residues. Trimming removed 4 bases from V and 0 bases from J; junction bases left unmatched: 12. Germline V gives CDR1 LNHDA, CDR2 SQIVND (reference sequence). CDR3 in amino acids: CASSNDPGLVTSTDTQYF. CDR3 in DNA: TGTGCCAGTAGTAACGACCCGGGACTAGTAACTAGCACAGATACGCAGTATTTT.

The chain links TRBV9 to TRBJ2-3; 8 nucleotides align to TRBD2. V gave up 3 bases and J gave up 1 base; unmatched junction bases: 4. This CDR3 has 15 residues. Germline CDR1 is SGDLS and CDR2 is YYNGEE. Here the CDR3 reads CASSDYSGGTDTQYF. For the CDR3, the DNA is TGTGCCAGCAGCGACTATAGCGGGGGCACAGATACGCAGTATTTT.

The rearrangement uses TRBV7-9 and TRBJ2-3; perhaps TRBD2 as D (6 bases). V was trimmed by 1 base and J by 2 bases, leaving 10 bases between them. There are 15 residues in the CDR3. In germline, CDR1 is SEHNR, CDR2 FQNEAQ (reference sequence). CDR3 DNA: TGTGCCAGCAGCTTAGAGGGACTCCTCACAGATACGCAGTATTTT. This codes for CASSLEGLLTDTQYF.

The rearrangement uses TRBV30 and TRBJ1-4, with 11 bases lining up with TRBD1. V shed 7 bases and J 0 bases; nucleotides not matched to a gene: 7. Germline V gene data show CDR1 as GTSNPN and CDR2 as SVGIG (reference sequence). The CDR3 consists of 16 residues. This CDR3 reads CASGTGGVATNEKLFF. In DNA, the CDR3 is TGTGCCTCCGGGACAGGGGGAGTTGCAACTAATGAAAAACTGTTTTTT. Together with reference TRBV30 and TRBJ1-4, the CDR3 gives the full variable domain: SQTIHQWPATLVQPVGSPLSLECTVEGTSNPNLYWYRQAAGRGLQLLFYSVGIGQISSEVPQNLSASRPQDRQFILSSKKLLLSDSGFYLCASGTGGVATNEKLFFGSGTQLSVL.

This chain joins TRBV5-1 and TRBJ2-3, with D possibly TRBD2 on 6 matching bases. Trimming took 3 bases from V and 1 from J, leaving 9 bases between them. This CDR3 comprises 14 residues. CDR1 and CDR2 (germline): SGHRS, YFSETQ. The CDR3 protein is CASSSERGTDTQYF. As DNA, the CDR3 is TGCGCCAGCAGCTCAGAGCGGGGCACAGATACGCAGTATTTT.

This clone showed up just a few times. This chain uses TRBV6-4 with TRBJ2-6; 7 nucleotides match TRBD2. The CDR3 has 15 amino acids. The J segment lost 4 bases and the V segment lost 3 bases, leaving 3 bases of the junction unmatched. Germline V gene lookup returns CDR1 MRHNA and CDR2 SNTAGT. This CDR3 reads CASSERGEGANVLTF. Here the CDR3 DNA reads TGTGCCAGCAGTGAACGGGGGGAAGGGGCCAACGTCCTGACTTTC.

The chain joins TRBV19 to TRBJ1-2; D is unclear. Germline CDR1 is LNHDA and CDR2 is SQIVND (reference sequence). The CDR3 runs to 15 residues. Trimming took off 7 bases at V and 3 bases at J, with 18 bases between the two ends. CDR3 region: CASKEGVYLYYGYTF. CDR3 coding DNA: TGTGCCAGTAAAGAGGGAGTATATCTCTACTATGGCTACACCTTC. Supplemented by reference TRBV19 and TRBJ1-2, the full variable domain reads DGGITQSPKYLFRKEGQNVTLSCEQNLNHDAMYWYRQDPGQGLRLIYYSQIVNDFQKGDIAEGYSVSREKKESFPLTVTSAQKNPTAFYLCASKEGVYLYYGYTFGSGTRLTVV.